One and the same sample provided the 30 T cell receptor beta chains below, sequenced in a study of cytomegalovirus exposure and HLA in healthy donors. The PCR ran on 60 Vbeta and 13 Jbeta primers. Generated by immunoSEQ multiplex PCR, the TCRdb table keeps only in-frame clones and is missing some. The sample records over 150,000 clones, 70% to 85% being singletons. Material for sequencing was PBMCs. The source of these receptors is a woman younger than 45 in good health and CMV-seropositive.

This clone was seen a few times. The V and J genes are TRBV2 and TRBJ1-1; unclear D gene. From germline, CDR1 is SNHLY and CDR2 FYNNEI. V lost 7 bases and J 3 bases, leaving 15 bases between the germline ends. The CDR3 has 14 amino acids. This CDR3 is CASKEEGADTEAFF. The CDR3 DNA reads TGTGCCAGCAAGGAAGAGGGCGCGGACACTGAAGCTTTCTTT. The whole variable domain, remainder taken from reference TRBV2 and TRBJ1-1, is EPEVTQTPSHQVTQMGQEVILRCVPISNHLYFYWYRQILGQKVEFLVSFYNNEISEKSEIFDDQFSVERPDGSNFTLKIRSTKLEDSAMYFCASKEEGADTEAFFGQGTRLTVV.

DNA of the CDR3: TGTGCCAGCAGCTTAACTAGCGGGAGTCTCGAGCAGTACTTC. It translates to CASSLTSGSLEQYF. The rearrangement joins TRBV7-2 to TRBJ2-7; 11 bases match TRBD2. The CDR3 is made up of 14 amino acids. The V and J ends lost 2 bases and 6 bases, in that order; junction bases with no gene match: 3. Germline V gives CDR1 SGHTA, CDR2 FQGNSA.

This clone was detected only once. The chain is built from TRBV6-5 and TRBJ2-3; 10 bases fit TRBD2. After removal of 5 bases from V and 1 base from J, the junction contained 3 bases not matched to a gene. This CDR3 region has 15 residues. The germline CDR1 and CDR2 sequences are MNHEY and SVGAGI. The CDR3 DNA is TGTGCCAGCAGTCTAGCGGGAGTTGGCACAGATACGCAGTATTTT. It codes for CASSLAGVGTDTQYF.

This clone was counted only a few times. CDR3 in DNA: TGTGCCAGCAGCCTTCGGACAGGTCACACCGGGGAGCTGTTTTTT. As protein: CASSLRTGHTGELFF. The J gene is TRBJ2-2, the V gene TRBV14, with TRBD1 matching over 7 bases. Germline CDR1 reads SGHDN; CDR2 reads FVKESK. This CDR3 comprises 15 residues. The junction had 5 bases not matched to a gene; V was cut back by 4 bases and J by 3 bases.

The chain carries TRBV2 and TRBJ1-2, with a weak D call TRBD1 (5 bases). This CDR3 region has 13 residues. The V end lost 4 bases, the J end lost 1 base, and 7 bases lay between the germline ends. Germline V gives CDR1 SNHLY, CDR2 FYNNEI. The CDR3 coding sequence is TGTGCCAGCAGTGGGACAAGTAACTATGGCTACACCTTC. Protein: CASSGTSNYGYTF.

This chain joins TRBV12-5 and TRBJ2-3; 12 nucleotides line up with TRBD2. V was clipped by 0 bases and J by 6 bases; unmatched bases: 7. This CDR3 has 17 residues. Germline CDR1 LGHNT, CDR2 FRNRAP. CDR3: CASGLVATSGSRDTQYF. The CDR3, as DNA: TGTGCTAGTGGTTTGGTAGCGACTAGCGGGAGTCGGGATACGCAGTATTTT. The full variable domain, with the rest looked up from reference TRBV12-5 and TRBJ2-3, is DARVTQTPRHKVTEMGQEVTMRCQPILGHNTVFWYRQTMMQGLELLAYFRNRAPLDDSGMPKDRFSAEMPDATLATLKIQPSEPRDSAVYFCASGLVATSGSRDTQYFGPGTRLTVL.

This clone was observed a few times. The chain uses TRBV15 and TRBJ1-1; perhaps TRBD1 as D (5 bases). CDR1 is LNHNV and CDR2 is YYDKDF in the germline V gene (reference sequence). V lost 5 bases, J lost 7 bases, and 14 bases lay in between. The CDR3 length is 13 residues. CDR3 sequence reads: CATSGDSYGEAFF. In DNA, the CDR3 is TGTGCCACCAGCGGTGACAGTTACGGTGAAGCTTTCTTT.

This clone was found once. At one end the junction does not follow the germline gene, possibly because of a read error. This rearrangement joins TRBV18 to TRBJ1-4; D is uncertain. Per germline, CDR1 KGHSH and CDR2 LQKENI. The CDR3 contains 15 residues. The CDR3, as DNA: TGTGCCAGCTCTCCACAGCACTCAACTAATGAAAAACTGTTTTTT. Translation gives CASSPQHSTNEKLFF.

The V and J genes are TRBV9 and TRBJ2-3; 8 nucleotides align to TRBD1. Germline V gives CDR1 SGDLS, CDR2 YYNGEE. The CDR3 is 15 residues long. J gave up 2 bases and V 5 bases, and 7 bases lay outside the gene matches. CDR3 region: CASSPTGVATDTQYF. CDR3 DNA: TGTGCCAGCAGTCCGACAGGGGTGGCCACAGATACGCAGTATTTT.

V usage is TRBV7-2 and J usage is TRBJ2-7; 9 bases map to TRBD1. Germline CDR1 is SGHTA and CDR2 is FQGNSA. The CDR3 is 16 amino acids. Unmatched junction bases numbered 11, after V lost 6 bases and J lost 2 bases. The CDR3 DNA reads TGTGCCAGCAGTTTACAGGGGGCCCCCGCCGCCTACGAGCAGTACTTC. Translation: CASSLQGAPAAYEQYF.

This sequence joins TRBV18 and TRBJ1-1; 7 bases are shared with TRBD1. Germline V gene data show CDR1 as KGHSH and CDR2 as LQKENI. V lost 1 base and J lost 5; bases outside the gene matches: 13. CDR3 length: 17 residues. The CDR3: CASSPQFLDRDATEAFF. The CDR3 region has the DNA TGTGCCAGCTCACCACAGTTCCTCGACAGGGATGCAACTGAAGCTTTCTTT. Full variable domain (remainder filled in from reference TRBV18 and TRBJ1-1): NAGVMQNPRHLVRRRGQEARLRCSPMKGHSHVYWYRQLPEEGLKFMVYLQKENIIDESGMPKERFSAEFPKEGPSILRIQQVVRGDSAAYFCASSPQFLDRDATEAFFGQGTRLTVV.

The table lists this clone with a few counts. This rearrangement joins TRBV19 to TRBJ1-2; TRBD1 matches 8 bases. With 4 bases clipped from V and 4 bases from J, the junction kept 2 bases outside the gene matches. Germline V lookup: CDR1 LNHDA, CDR2 SQIVND (reference sequence). This CDR3 spans 13 amino acids. CDR3 loop: CASSRQGSYGYTF. The DNA of the CDR3 is TGTGCCAGTAGTAGACAGGGGAGCTATGGCTACACCTTC. Variable domain in full (rest from reference TRBV19 and TRBJ1-2): DGGITQSPKYLFRKEGQNVTLSCEQNLNHDAMYWYRQDPGQGLRLIYYSQIVNDFQKGDIAEGYSVSREKKESFPLTVTSAQKNPTAFYLCASSRQGSYGYTFGSGTRLTVV.

V usage is TRBV7-2 and J usage is TRBJ1-4, with 7 positions matching TRBD1. CDR3 length: 15 residues. Losses at the gene ends were 5 bases for V and 5 bases for J; bases not matched to a gene: 8. The germline gives CDR1 SGHTA, CDR2 FQGNSA. The CDR3 sequence is CASSLLGQENEKLFF. In DNA form, the CDR3 reads TGTGCCAGCAGCCTACTAGGACAGGAAAATGAAAAACTGTTTTTT.

The rearrangement joins TRBV28 to TRBJ2-1, with 8 bases matching TRBD1. This CDR3 is built from 17 residues. The trim removed 8 bases at V and 5 bases at J, leaving 17 bases unmatched. The germline CDR1 and CDR2 sequences are MDHEN and SYDVKM. This CDR3 is CASLPLHPGQGHNEQFF. CDR3 in DNA: TGTGCCAGCCTACCATTACACCCTGGACAGGGCCACAATGAGCAGTTCTTC.

This sequence joins TRBV28 and TRBJ1-1; maybe TRBD1 (6 bases). The CDR3 extends over 13 amino acids. Per germline, CDR1 MDHEN and CDR2 SYDVKM. V lost 8 bases to trimming and J lost 1 base, with 11 bases between them. The CDR3 is CASFRTENTEAFF. The DNA for the CDR3 is TGTGCCAGCTTTCGGACAGAGAACACTGAAGCTTTCTTT. The variable domain in full, completed from reference TRBV28 and TRBJ1-1, reads DVKVTQSSRYLVKRTGEKVFLECVQDMDHENMFWYRQDPGLGLRLIYFSYDVKMKEKGDIPEGYSVSREKKERFSLILESASTNQTSMYLCASFRTENTEAFFGQGTRLTVV.

The gene calls are TRBV25-1 and TRBJ2-1; 8 nucleotides match TRBD2. Germline V gene data show CDR1 as MGHDK and CDR2 as SYGVNS. This CDR3 is 15 amino acids long. Trimming cost V 2 bases and J 3 bases; bases outside gene matches: 3. The CDR3 DNA reads as TGTGCCAGCAGTGAACCCGGGACTAGCTACAATGAGCAGTTCTTC. Its translation is CASSEPGTSYNEQFF.

This clone was counted between two and nine times. V usage is TRBV10-2 and J usage is TRBJ2-5; TRBD2 aligns across 11 bases. V lost 9 bases to trimming and J lost 4 bases; unmatched junction nucleotides: 7. The V gene's germline CDR1 is WSHSY and CDR2 SAAADI. CDR3 size: 14 residues. CDR3 nucleotides: TGCGCCAGTTATAGCGGGAGGGCCCGAGAGACCCAGTACTTC. Translated: CASYSGRARETQYF.

Here the CDR3 DNA reads TGTGCCAGCTCACCGCGACAGGGGGCCGGGAGTGAGCAGTTCTTC. Translation gives CASSPRQGAGSEQFF. This sequence joins TRBV18 and TRBJ2-1; 10 nucleotides agree with TRBD1. This CDR3 is 15 amino acids long. Per germline, CDR1 KGHSH and CDR2 LQKENI. Unmatched junction bases numbered 8, after V lost 3 bases and J lost 9 bases.

The chain is built from TRBV7-7 and TRBJ2-5, with a weak D call TRBD1 (6 bases). Per the germline V gene, CDR1 is SSHAT and CDR2 is FNYEAQ (reference sequence). The ends were cut back, 5 bases at V and 5 bases at J, with 12 bases in the middle. The CDR3 spans 13 residues. For the CDR3, the DNA is TGTGCCAGCAGCGTAACAGGGATGGAGACCCAGTACTTC. Encoded protein: CASSVTGMETQYF.

The CDR3: CASSQVVRSGDQPQHF. The CDR3, as DNA: TGCGCCAGCAGCCAAGTAGTAAGGTCCGGGGATCAGCCCCAGCATTTT. The gene calls are TRBV4-1 and TRBJ1-5; D not certain. Trimming took 1 base from V and 5 from J, leaving 15 bases between them. The CDR3 length is 16 residues. Germline CDR1 reads MGHRA; CDR2 reads YSYEKL.

The V call is TRBV6-1, the J call TRBJ1-2; TRBD1 matches 8 bases. This CDR3 has 15 residues. The germline gives CDR1 MNHNS, CDR2 SASEGT. V shed 6 bases, J shed 4 bases, and the junction held 10 bases outside the gene matches. DNA of the CDR3: TGTGCCAGCAGCCTTACAGGGGGTTTATCCTATGGCTACACCTTC. It encodes CASSLTGGLSYGYTF.

The J gene is TRBJ1-2, the V gene TRBV7-9; possible D gene TRBD1, 5 bases. The CDR3 sequence is 14 residues long. Germline values: CDR1 SEHNR, CDR2 FQNEAQ (reference sequence). The V end lost 4 bases, the J end lost 4 bases, and 13 bases lay between the germline ends. CDR3 bases: TGTGCCAGCAGCTGGGGAACGACAGCCTATGGCTACACCTTC. It encodes CASSWGTTAYGYTF. Using reference TRBV7-9 and TRBJ1-2 for the parts outside the CDR3, the full variable domain is DTGVSQNPRHKITKRGQNVTFRCDPISEHNRLYWYRQTLGQGPEFLTYFQNEAQLEKSRLLSDRFSAERPKGSFSTLEIQRTEQGDSAMYLCASSWGTTAYGYTFGSGTRLTVV.

The chain recombines TRBV12-5 with TRBJ2-3, with D possibly matching TRBD2 (6 bases). Germline V gene lookup returns CDR1 LGHNT and CDR2 FRNRAP. V lost 2 bases to trimming and J lost 4 bases, with 16 bases between them. CDR3 size: 16 residues. For the CDR3, the DNA is TGTGCTAGTGGTTTGCTGTTGACTAGTCTCCCAGATACGCAGTATTTT. Protein: CASGLLLTSLPDTQYF.

This sequence joins TRBV5-1 and TRBJ1-1, with D unclear. The CDR3 is 16 amino acids. Looked up from germline, CDR1 is SGHRS and CDR2 is YFSETQ. The V gene lost 3 bases and the J gene lost 6 bases, with 21 bases spanning the gap. In nucleotides, the CDR3 is TGCGCCAGCAGCTCGGAAGCTCCGGGTCCCCGGGCTGAAGCTTTCTTT. Its translation: CASSSEAPGPRAEAFF.

This clone occurred a few times. The chain combines TRBV7-6 with TRBJ2-1; D unclear. The germline V gene encodes CDR1 SGHVS and CDR2 FNYEAQ. V lost 5 bases to trimming and J lost 2 bases, with 13 bases between them. The CDR3 runs 15 residues. This CDR3 is CASSQPLGPYNEQFF. CDR3 sequence (DNA): TGTGCCAGCAGCCAGCCCCTAGGTCCCTACAATGAGCAGTTCTTC.

V is TRBV4-2 and J is TRBJ2-4; a possible D gene is TRBD2 (6 bases). The CDR3 has 16 amino acids. V was trimmed by 1 base and J by 3 bases, leaving 13 bases between them. Germline assignment: CDR1 LGHNA and CDR2 YNFKEQ. CDR3 bases: TGTGCCAGCAGCCAAGTGGAGGGCGTGGTCAAAAACATTCAGTACTTC. It is translated as CASSQVEGVVKNIQYF.

The rearrangement joins TRBV27 to TRBJ2-2; D gene ambiguous. The CDR3 has 14 residues. Trimming left V 5 bases short and J 7 bases short, with 14 bases between. The V gene's germline CDR1 is MNHEY and CDR2 SMNVEV (reference sequence). CDR3 sequence: CASSRAGSGGELFF. As DNA, the CDR3 is TGTGCCAGCAGTCGCGCCGGCTCGGGCGGGGAGCTGTTTTTT.

The CDR3 region is CATGTGVGNSPLHF. CDR3 coding DNA: TGCGCCACCGGAACAGGGGTAGGAAATTCACCCCTCCACTTT. This rearrangement joins TRBV23-1 to TRBJ1-6; 7 nucleotides align to TRBD1. TRBV23-1 is filed as an ORF, its function uncertain. CDR3 length: 14 residues. The trim removed 10 bases at V and 7 bases at J, leaving 10 bases unmatched.

The V call is TRBV28, the J call TRBJ2-3; 9 bases fit TRBD2. V dropped 6 bases and J dropped 2; count of bases not matched to a gene: 12. The CDR3 covers 17 residues. Germline-derived CDR1 and CDR2 are MDHEN and SYDVKM. As DNA, the CDR3 is TGTGCCAGCAGCCCCTTATCGACTAGCGGCAACACAGATACGCAGTATTTT. Protein product: CASSPLSTSGNTDTQYF. The entire variable domain, with the rest obtained from reference TRBV28 and TRBJ2-3, is as follows: DVKVTQSSRYLVKRTGEKVFLECVQDMDHENMFWYRQDPGLGLRLIYFSYDVKMKEKGDIPEGYSVSREKKERFSLILESASTNQTSMYLCASSPLSTSGNTDTQYFGPGTRLTVL.

This clone was detected only a few times. The V gene is TRBV5-1, the J gene TRBJ2-5; D remains ambiguous. V was cut by 2 bases and J by 5 bases, with 13 bases left in between. Germline V gene lookup returns CDR1 SGHRS and CDR2 YFSETQ. The CDR3 length is 14 residues. The DNA for the CDR3 is TGCGCCAGCAGCTTTAAGCCGGGTGCGGAGACCCAGTACTTC. Amino acid sequence: CASSFKPGAETQYF.